This TCR beta chain was recovered during a study of CD8 T cells in Susac syndrome. This CDR3 has 14 amino acids. Germline V gene sequence: CDR1 SNHLY, CDR2 FYNNEI. Trimming stripped 4 bases from V and 4 bases from J, with 11 bases between. RNA totalling about 0.45 to 1 ug underwent reverse transcription with random hexamers. TCR beta CDR3 was amplified by immunoSEQ covering 54 Vbeta and 13 Jbeta. TCRdb itself ran the immunoSEQ multiplex PCR reads through MiXCR, one entry per CDR3 protein. The profile shows about 180,000 distinct CDR3 sequences, under 95% of them singletons. The authors negatively isolated CD8+ and CD4+ T cells and FACS-enriched TEMRA cells.

The sequencing sample was made of CD4+ T cells from PBMCs. The source of this sequence is a human donor with multiple sclerosis. The V and J genes are TRBV2 and TRBJ1-5; D unresolved. In DNA, the CDR3 is TGTGCCAGCAGTGGAGGGAAAAGAAATCAGCCCCAGCATTTT. Residues: CASSGGKRNQPQHF.